This T cell receptor beta chain derives from a study of a mutant IDH1 vaccine in newly diagnosed glioma. About the research overall: Of treated patients, around 60% were men and roughly 38% women, averaging around 39 years. Before enrollment, the patients had been treated with radiotherapy alone, temozolomide alone, or both together. Most of them had received both. Study-level findings and limits: Pseudoprogression apparently lacked any relation to changes in top peripheral T cell clonotypes.

Produced via immunoSEQ multiplex PCR; TCRdb's table is partial and in-frame only. The profile shows 99,000 or so clones, about 87% of them singletons. Time point here: baseline, week 1 (first vaccination visit). Treatment described: pre-vaccination baseline after standard-of-care therapy. The germline gives CDR1 SGDLS, CDR2 YYNGEE. The trim removed 4 bases at V and 5 bases at J, leaving 22 bases unmatched. This CDR3 comprises 19 residues. This clone was seen just once. Its antigen is unidentified. J is TRBJ2-7 and V is TRBV9, with 9 bases lining up with TRBD1. Sequencing was performed on PBMCs, taken from a glioma patient treated with radiotherapy, temozolomide or both. This receptor was identified in a woman aged 45-60 years with glioma. CDR3 in amino acids: CASSLGPGFIGTGTNEQYF. The CDR3 region has the DNA TGTGCCAGCAGCCTGGGTCCCGGGTTCATCGGGACAGGGACCAACGAGCAGTACTTC. Complete variable domain (other parts from reference TRBV9 and TRBJ2-7): DSGVTQTPKHLITATGQRVTLRCSPRSGDLSVYWYQQSLDQGLQFLIQYYNGEERAKGNILERFSAQQFPDLHSELNLSSLELGDSALYFCASSLGPGFIGTGTNEQYFGPGTRLTVT.